The source of this T cell receptor (beta chain) is a study of T cell repertoires in cytomegalovirus infection. Turning to the study itself: Indications came from public TCR beta signatures; they pointed to CMV infection and to a matching HLA type.

Germline V gene data show CDR1 as DFQATT and CDR2 as SNEGSKA (reference sequence). The CDR3 consists of 13 residues. Broader study findings: What dominated the ex vivo response were HLA-C-restricted CMV-specific TCR beta clonotypes. The cumulative frequency of public TCR beta families distinguished individuals who carried CMV together with the relevant HLA.

TCRdb passed the reads through MiXCR, listing each CDR3 protein once. The table shows approximately 350,000 distinct CDR3 sequences, with roughly 34% occurring only once. Points on this clonotype: What it binds is unknown. A read error may produce the germline difference seen at one junction end.

The V call is TRBV20-1, the J call TRBJ1-1, with D uncertain. This specimen consisted of cultured PBMCs, obtained from culture after CMV antigen stimulation. This receptor was obtained from a human donor in good health (CMV status not recorded). Some clones in this sample may be carry-over from other donors' samples. The CDR3 loop reads CSARDRLNAEAFF. Here the CDR3 DNA reads TGCAGTGCTAGAGACAGATTGAACGCTGAAGCTTTCTTT.